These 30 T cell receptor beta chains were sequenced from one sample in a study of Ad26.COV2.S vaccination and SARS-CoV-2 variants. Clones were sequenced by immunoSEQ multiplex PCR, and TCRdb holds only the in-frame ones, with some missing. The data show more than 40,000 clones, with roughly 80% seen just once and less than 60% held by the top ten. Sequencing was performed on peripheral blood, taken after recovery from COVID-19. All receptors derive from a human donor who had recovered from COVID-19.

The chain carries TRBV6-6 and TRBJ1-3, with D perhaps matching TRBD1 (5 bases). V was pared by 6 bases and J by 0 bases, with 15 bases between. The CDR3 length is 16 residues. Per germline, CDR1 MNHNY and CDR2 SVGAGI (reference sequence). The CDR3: CASSHGGTRSGNTIYF. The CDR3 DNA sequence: TGTGCCAGCAGCCACGGAGGGACCCGCTCTGGAAACACCATATATTTT.

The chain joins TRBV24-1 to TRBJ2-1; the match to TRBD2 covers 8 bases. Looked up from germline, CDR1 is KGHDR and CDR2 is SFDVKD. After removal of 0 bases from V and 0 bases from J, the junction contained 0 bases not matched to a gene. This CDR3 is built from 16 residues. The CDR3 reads CATSDLTSGSYNEQFF. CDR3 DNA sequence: TGTGCCACCAGTGATTTGACTAGCGGCTCCTACAATGAGCAGTTCTTC.

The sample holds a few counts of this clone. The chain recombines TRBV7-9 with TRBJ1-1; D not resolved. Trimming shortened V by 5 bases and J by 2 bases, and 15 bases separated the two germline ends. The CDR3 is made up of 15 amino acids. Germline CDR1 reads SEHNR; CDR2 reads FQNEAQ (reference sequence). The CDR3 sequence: CASSLGSLSNTEAFF. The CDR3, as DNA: TGTGCCAGCAGCCTAGGGAGTCTCAGCAACACTGAAGCTTTCTTT.

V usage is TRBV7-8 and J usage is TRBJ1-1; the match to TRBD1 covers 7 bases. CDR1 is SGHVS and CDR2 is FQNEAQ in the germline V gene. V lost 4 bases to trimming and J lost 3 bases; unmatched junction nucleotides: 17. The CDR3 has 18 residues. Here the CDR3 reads CASSYPSLRQGGDTEAFF. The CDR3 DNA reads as TGTGCCAGCAGCTACCCTAGCTTAAGACAGGGAGGGGACACTGAAGCTTTCTTT.

CDR3 protein: CASSSLGTEAFF. The CDR3 nucleotides read TGTGCCAGTAGTAGTTTGGGTACTGAAGCTTTCTTT. The chain uses TRBV19 and TRBJ1-1; D is unresolved. Deletions cut 4 bases from V and 5 bases from J, with 8 bases between. CDR1 LNHDA and CDR2 SQIVND come from the germline V gene (reference sequence). This CDR3 contains 12 residues.

CDR3 protein: CASLTGGDTQYF. DNA for the CDR3: TGTGCCAGCTTGACCGGGGGGGATACGCAGTATTTT. The V and J genes are TRBV6-5 and TRBJ2-3; 7 bases align to TRBD2. CDR1 is MNHEY and CDR2 is SVGAGI in the germline V gene. The CDR3 is 12 amino acids. The V and J ends lost 8 bases and 6 bases, in that order; junction bases with no gene match: 5.

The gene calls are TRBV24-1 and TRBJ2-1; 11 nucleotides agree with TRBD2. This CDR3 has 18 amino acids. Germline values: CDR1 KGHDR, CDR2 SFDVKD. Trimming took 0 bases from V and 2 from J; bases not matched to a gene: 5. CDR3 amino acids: CATSDLPSGRSAYNEQFF. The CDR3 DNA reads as TGTGCCACCAGTGATTTGCCTAGCGGGAGGTCGGCCTACAATGAGCAGTTCTTC.

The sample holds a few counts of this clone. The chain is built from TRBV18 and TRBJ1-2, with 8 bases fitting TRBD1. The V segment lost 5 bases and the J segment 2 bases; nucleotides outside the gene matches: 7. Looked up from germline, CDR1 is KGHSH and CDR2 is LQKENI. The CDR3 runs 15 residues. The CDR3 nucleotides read TGTGCCAGCTCAGTGGACAGGGCGGCGAACTATGGCTACACCTTC. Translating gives CASSVDRAANYGYTF.

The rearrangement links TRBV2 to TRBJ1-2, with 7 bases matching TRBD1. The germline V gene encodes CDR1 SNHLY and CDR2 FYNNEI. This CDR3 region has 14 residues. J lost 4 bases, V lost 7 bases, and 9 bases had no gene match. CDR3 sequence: CASKGAGGGYGYTF. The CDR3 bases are TGTGCCAGCAAGGGGGCAGGGGGGGGCTATGGCTACACCTTC.

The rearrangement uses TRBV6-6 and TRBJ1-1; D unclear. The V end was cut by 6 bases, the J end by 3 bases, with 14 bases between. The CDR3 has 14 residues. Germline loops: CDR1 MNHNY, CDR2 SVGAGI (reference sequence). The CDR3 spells CASSFNGGDTEAFF. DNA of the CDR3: TGTGCCAGCAGCTTCAATGGCGGGGACACTGAAGCTTTCTTT.

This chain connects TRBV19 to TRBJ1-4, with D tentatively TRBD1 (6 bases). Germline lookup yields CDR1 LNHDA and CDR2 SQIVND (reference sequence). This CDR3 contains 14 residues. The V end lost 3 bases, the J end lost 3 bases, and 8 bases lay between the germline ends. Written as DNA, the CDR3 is TGTGCCAGTAGTATCCGGACAGCTAATGAAAAACTGTTTTTT. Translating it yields CASSIRTANEKLFF.

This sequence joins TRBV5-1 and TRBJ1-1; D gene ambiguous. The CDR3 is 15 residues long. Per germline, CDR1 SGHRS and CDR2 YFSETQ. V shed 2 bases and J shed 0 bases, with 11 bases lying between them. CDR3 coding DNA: TGCGCCAGCAGCTTTCTCTCACAAATGAACACTGAAGCTTTCTTT. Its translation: CASSFLSQMNTEAFF.

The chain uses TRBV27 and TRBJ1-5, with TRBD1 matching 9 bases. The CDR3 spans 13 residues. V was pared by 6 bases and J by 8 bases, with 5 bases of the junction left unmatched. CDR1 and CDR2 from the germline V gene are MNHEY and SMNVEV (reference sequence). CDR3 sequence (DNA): TGTGCCAGCAGGGGGACAGGGCGTGAGCCCCAGCATTTT. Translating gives CASRGTGREPQHF.

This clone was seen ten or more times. CDR3 region: CATSRTGFQETQYF. CDR3 DNA sequence: TGTGCCACCAGCCGGACAGGGTTTCAAGAGACCCAGTACTTC. J is TRBJ2-5 and V is TRBV15; 8 nucleotides agree with TRBD1. Trimming at V came to 5 bases and at J to 2 bases, leaving 4 bases not matched to a gene. The CDR3 has 14 amino acids. CDR1 is LNHNV, CDR2 YYDKDF, per germline (reference sequence).

CDR3 coding DNA: TGTGCCAGCAGCTCCCCAGCGAACACTGAAGCTTTCTTT. Residues: CASSSPANTEAFF. The V gene is TRBV7-9, the J gene TRBJ1-1; D not certain. CDR1 and CDR2 (germline): SEHNR, FQNEAQ (reference sequence). Deletions cut 4 bases from V and 1 base from J, with 7 bases between. This CDR3 is 13 amino acids long.

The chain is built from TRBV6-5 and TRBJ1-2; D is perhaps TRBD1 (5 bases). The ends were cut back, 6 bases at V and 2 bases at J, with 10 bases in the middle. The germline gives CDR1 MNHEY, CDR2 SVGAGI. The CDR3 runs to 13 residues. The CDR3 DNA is TGTGCCAGCAGCCCCGGGACCAACTATGGCTACACCTTC. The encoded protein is CASSPGTNYGYTF.

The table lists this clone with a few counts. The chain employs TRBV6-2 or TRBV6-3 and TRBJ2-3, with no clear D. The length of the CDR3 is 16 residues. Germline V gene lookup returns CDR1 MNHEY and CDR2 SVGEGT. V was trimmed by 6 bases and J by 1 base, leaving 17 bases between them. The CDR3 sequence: CASSPWVVSGTDTQYF. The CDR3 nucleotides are TGTGCCAGCAGCCCTTGGGTTGTGAGTGGCACAGATACGCAGTATTTT.

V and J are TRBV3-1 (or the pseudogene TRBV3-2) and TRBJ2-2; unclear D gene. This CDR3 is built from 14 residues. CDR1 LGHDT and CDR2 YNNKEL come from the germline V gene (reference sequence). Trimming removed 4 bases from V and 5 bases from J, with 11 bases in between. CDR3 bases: TGTGCCAGCAGCCTTCCCTCTGGGACCGGGGAGCTGTTTTTT. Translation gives CASSLPSGTGELFF.

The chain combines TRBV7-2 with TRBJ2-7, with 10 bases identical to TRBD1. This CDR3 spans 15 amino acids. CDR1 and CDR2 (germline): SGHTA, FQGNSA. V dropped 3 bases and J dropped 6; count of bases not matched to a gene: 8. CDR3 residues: CASSFLGTGEGEQYF. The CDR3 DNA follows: TGTGCCAGCAGCTTTCTAGGGACAGGGGAGGGCGAGCAGTACTTC.

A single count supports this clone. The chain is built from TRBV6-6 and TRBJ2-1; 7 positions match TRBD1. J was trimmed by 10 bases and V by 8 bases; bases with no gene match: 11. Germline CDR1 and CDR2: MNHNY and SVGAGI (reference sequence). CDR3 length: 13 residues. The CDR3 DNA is TGTGCCAGCGGACCTACAGGGGATTGGGAGCAGTTCTTC. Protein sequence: CASGPTGDWEQFF.

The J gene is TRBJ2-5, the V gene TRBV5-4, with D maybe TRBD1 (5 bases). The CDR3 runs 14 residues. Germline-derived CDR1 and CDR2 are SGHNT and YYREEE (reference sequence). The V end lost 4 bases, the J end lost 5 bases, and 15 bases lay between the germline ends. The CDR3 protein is CASSLDTGGETQYF. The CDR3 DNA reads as TGTGCCAGCAGCCTGGACACCGGTGGGGAGACCCAGTACTTC.

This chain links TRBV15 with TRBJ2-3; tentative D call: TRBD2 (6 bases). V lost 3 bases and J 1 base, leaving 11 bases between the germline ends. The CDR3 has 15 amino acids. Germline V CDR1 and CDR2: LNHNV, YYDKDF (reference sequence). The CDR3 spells CATSRGGGRTDTQYF. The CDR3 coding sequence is TGTGCCACCAGCAGGGGGGGAGGCCGCACAGATACGCAGTATTTT. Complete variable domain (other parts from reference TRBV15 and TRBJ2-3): DAMVIQNPRYQVTQFGKPVTLSCSQTLNHNVMYWYQQKSSQAPKLLFHYYDKDFNNEADTPDNFQSRRPNTSFCFLDIRSPGLGDTAMYLCATSRGGGRTDTQYFGPGTRLTVL.

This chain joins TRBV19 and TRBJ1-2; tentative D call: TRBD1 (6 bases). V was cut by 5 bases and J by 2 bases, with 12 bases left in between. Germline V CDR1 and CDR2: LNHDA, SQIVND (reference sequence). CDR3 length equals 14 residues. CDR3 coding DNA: TGTGCCAGTAGTGGGAGGACAGTCAACTATGGCTACACCTTC. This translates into CASSGRTVNYGYTF.

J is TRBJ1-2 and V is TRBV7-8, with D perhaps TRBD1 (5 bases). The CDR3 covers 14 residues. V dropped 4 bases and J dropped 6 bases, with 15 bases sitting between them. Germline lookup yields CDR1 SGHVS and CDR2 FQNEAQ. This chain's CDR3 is CASSSTGAYDGYTF. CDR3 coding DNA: TGTGCCAGCAGCTCTACCGGGGCGTATGATGGCTACACCTTC.

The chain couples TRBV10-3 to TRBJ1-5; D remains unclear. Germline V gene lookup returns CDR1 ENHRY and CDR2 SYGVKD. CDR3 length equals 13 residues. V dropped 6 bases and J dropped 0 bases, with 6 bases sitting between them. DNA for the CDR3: TGTGCCATCAGCCCCAGTAGCAATCAGCCCCAGCATTTT. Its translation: CAISPSSNQPQHF.

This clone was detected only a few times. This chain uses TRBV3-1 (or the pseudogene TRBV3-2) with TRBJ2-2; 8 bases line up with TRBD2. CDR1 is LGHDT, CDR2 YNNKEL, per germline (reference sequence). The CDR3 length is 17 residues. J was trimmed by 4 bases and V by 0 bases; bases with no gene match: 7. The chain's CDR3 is CASSQELAGGLTGELFF. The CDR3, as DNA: TGTGCCAGCAGCCAAGAATTGGCGGGGGGACTCACCGGGGAGCTGTTTTTT.

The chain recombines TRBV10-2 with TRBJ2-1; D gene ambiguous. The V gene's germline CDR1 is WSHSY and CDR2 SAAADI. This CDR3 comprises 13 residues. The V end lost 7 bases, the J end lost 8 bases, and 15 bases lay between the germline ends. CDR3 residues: CASNLTPGDEQFF. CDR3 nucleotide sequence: TGCGCCAGCAATCTGACCCCGGGCGATGAGCAGTTCTTC.

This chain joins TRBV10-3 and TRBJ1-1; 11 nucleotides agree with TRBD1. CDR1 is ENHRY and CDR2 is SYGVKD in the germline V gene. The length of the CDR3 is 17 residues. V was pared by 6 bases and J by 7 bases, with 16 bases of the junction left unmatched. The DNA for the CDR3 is TGTGCCATCAGCGACAGAGTAACAGTGGGACAGGGGGATGAAGCTTTCTTT. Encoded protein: CAISDRVTVGQGDEAFF.

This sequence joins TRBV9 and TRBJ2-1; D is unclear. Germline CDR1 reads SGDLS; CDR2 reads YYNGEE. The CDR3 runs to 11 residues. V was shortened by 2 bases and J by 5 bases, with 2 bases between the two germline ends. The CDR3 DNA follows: TGTGCCAGCAGCGTCGACAATGAGCAGTTCTTC. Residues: CASSVDNEQFF. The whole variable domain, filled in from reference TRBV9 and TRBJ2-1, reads DSGVTQTPKHLITATGQRVTLRCSPRSGDLSVYWYQQSLDQGLQFLIQYYNGEERAKGNILERFSAQQFPDLHSELNLSSLELGDSALYFCASSVDNEQFFGPGTRLTVL.

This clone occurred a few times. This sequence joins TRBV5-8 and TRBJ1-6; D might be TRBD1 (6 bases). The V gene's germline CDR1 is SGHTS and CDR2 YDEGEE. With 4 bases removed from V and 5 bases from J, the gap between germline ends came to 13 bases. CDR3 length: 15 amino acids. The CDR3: CASSRRGQNNSPLHF. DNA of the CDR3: TGTGCCAGCAGCCGGAGAGGACAGAATAATTCACCCCTCCACTTT. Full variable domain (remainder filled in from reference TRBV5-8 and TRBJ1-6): EAGVTQSPTHLIKTRGQQATLRCSPISGHTSVYWYQQALGLGLQFLLWYDEGEERNRGNFPPRFSGRQFPNYSSELNVNALELEDSALYLCASSRRGQNNSPLHFGNGTRLTVT.